The clone carrying this T cell receptor (beta chain) was observed a handful of times. What it binds is unknown. V shed 5 bases and J 7 bases; nucleotides not matched to a gene: 8. The CDR3 contains 14 residues. The germline V gene has CDR1 GTSNPN and CDR2 SVGIG (reference sequence). TCRB transcripts that were expressed got sequenced, as all of the isolated RNA had been reverse transcribed. TCRdb keeps only in-frame clones here, not all; method: immunoSEQ multiplex PCR. The sample records around 310,000 clones, approximately 13% being singletons. The data originate from a study of beta chain features in type 1 diabetes. The study, taken as a whole, reports: Over-representation of high TCR-expressing cells was a possible consequence of cDNA sequencing. Naive, central memory and Treg TCRB repertoires seemed to resemble each other more closely in patients than they did in healthy donors. Among patients with Type 1 diabetes, TCRB CDR3s were moderately but significantly shorter in every one of the four CD4+ subsets.

Cell sorting via CD45RO/CCR7/CD25/CD127/CD95/CD27 was performed to obtain CD4+ naive, central memory, regulatory and stem cell-like memory cells. Sequenced input: naive CD4+ T cells from blood. The chain links TRBV30 to TRBJ1-5, with 10 positions matching TRBD1. The clonotype comes from a woman aged 18-29 years with type 1 diabetes. The CDR3 loop reads CAWGGTGESQPQHF. The CDR3, as DNA: TGTGCCTGGGGGGGGACAGGGGAATCCCAGCCCCAGCATTTT.